This T cell receptor (beta chain) emerged from a study of T cells after yellow fever vaccination. The study, taken as a whole, reports: Abundant contaminating clonotypes from the bulk population could appear in FACS-sorted repertoires. Faster peaking, at day 5 versus 15, marked a secondary response that was weaker. Overall, a small share of clonotypes was seen in both CD4 and CD8 compartments.

Universal primer sites and UMIs were introduced during 5'RACE template-switching synthesis of TCR cDNA. TCRdb passed the 5' RACE reads through MiXCR, listing each CDR3 protein once. The sample lists some 350,000 distinct CDR3 sequences, approximately 4% occurring once. There are 17 residues in the CDR3. Worth noting for this clonotype: Antigen: not known.

This specimen consisted of PBMCs, obtained 5 days after the yellow fever booster vaccination. The J gene is TRBJ2-3, the V gene TRBV21-1; no check of the table's D call, TRBD2, against the DNA was made. TRBV21-1 is shown as a pseudogene. The receptor was isolated from a young man who received the YFV17D yellow fever vaccine. This CDR3 reads CASSKGGNSSETDTQYF. The CDR3 DNA reads TGTGCCAGCAGCAAAGGGGGGAATAGCTCTGAAACAGATACGCAGTATTTT.